The 27 T cell receptor beta chains in this list originate from one sample, sequenced in a study of CXCR3-negative and CXCR3-positive naive CD8 T cells. UMI-labeled TRB cDNA libraries were prepared by 5' RACE. TCRdb re-analyzed the 5' RACE reads; it lists each CDR3 protein once, without DNA. The sample holds tens of thousands of distinct CDR3 sequences. Sequencing input: memory CD8+ T cells from blood. The receptors originated from a human donor in good health. Some clones in this sample may be carry-over from other donors' samples.

This chain uses TRBV21-1 with TRBJ1-4; TCRdb picks TRBD1, but there is no DNA to check that call. TRBV21-1 is a known pseudogene. The CDR3 covers 18 residues. The CDR3: CASSKGPQSPPVNEKLFF.

The chain employs TRBV6-4 and TRBJ2-3; TCRdb's D call, TRBD2, is unchecked because there is no DNA. Germline V gene lookup returns CDR1 MRHNA and CDR2 SNTAGT. This CDR3 has 15 amino acids. The CDR3 is CASSDSGGGTDTQYF.

The V call is TRBV28, the J call TRBJ2-7. This CDR3 spans 16 amino acids. Per germline, CDR1 MDHEN and CDR2 SYDVKM. The CDR3 protein is CASSSLWEETFYEQYF.

The chain uses TRBV5-8 and TRBJ1-4. Germline V gene sequence: CDR1 SGHTS, CDR2 YDEGEE. The length of the CDR3 is 20 residues. The CDR3: CASSLFLSDGLISTNEKLFF.

The chain employs TRBV20-1 and TRBJ1-1; TCRdb reports TRBD1, a call that lacks DNA to check it against. In germline, CDR1 is DFQATT, CDR2 SNEGSKA (reference sequence). The CDR3 spans 15 residues. CDR3 region: CSARLPDTGDTEAFF.

This chain connects TRBV28 to TRBJ2-7; TCRdb's D gene call, TRBD1, goes unchecked for lack of DNA. CDR1 is MDHEN, CDR2 SYDVKM, per germline. The CDR3 is made up of 14 amino acids. This CDR3 is CASSFQGTSYEQYF.

CDR3 residues: CASSLKGVEQETQYF. The rearrangement joins TRBV5-4 to TRBJ2-5; TCRdb selects TRBD1, and the lack of DNA leaves this call unchecked. The CDR3 consists of 15 residues. Germline CDR1 reads SGHNT; CDR2 reads YYREEE (reference sequence). Combining the CDR3 with reference TRBV5-4 and TRBJ2-5 gives the whole variable domain ETGVTQSPTHLIKTRGQQVTLRCSSQSGHNTVSWYQQALGQGPQFIFQYYREEENGRGNFPPRFSGLQFPNYSSELNVNALELDDSALYLCASSLKGVEQETQYFGPGTRLLVL.

This rearrangement joins TRBV7-7 to TRBJ2-2; the TCRdb D gene call, TRBD1, has no DNA to confirm it. There are 13 residues in the CDR3. From germline, CDR1 is SSHAT and CDR2 FNYEAQ (reference sequence). CDR3 loop: CAILDRNTGELFF.

V and J are TRBV29-1 and TRBJ2-1. CDR1 and CDR2 (germline): SQVTM, ANQGSEA. The CDR3 runs 16 residues. The CDR3 loop is CSVHWGNSKVGNEQFF.

This chain uses TRBV6-4 with TRBJ2-3; TCRdb returns TRBD1, unconfirmable since there is no DNA. Germline V gene sequence: CDR1 MRHNA, CDR2 SNTAGT. The CDR3 spans 13 residues. CDR3 amino acids: CASSGGSTDTQYF.

The chain joins TRBV11-2 to TRBJ2-1; the TCRdb call, TRBD2, lacks DNA for checking. The V gene's germline CDR1 is SGHAT and CDR2 FQNNGV. CDR3 size: 15 residues. The CDR3 sequence: CASSPASGGENEQFF. Full variable domain (outside the CDR3, taken from reference TRBV11-2 and TRBJ2-1): EAGVAQSPRYKIIEKRQSVAFWCNPISGHATLYWYQQILGQGPKLLIQFQNNGVVDDSQLPKDRFSAERLKGVDSTLKIQPAKLEDSAVYLCASSPASGGENEQFFGPGTRLTVL.

The chain carries TRBV29-1 and TRBJ2-3. Germline CDR1 is SQVTM and CDR2 is ANQGSEA. The CDR3 sequence is 11 residues long. CDR3 sequence: CSGRSTDTQYF.

This chain joins TRBV5-4 and TRBJ2-3; the TRBD1 assignment by TCRdb is unverifiable without DNA. CDR3 size: 15 residues. Germline lookup yields CDR1 SGHNT and CDR2 YYREEE (reference sequence). CDR3 sequence: CASSAQGAMADTQYF.

The chain has TRBV20-1 and TRBJ2-1; the D call from TCRdb, TRBD2, cannot be confirmed without DNA. The germline V gene has CDR1 DFQATT and CDR2 SNEGSKA (reference sequence). The CDR3 totals 14 residues. The CDR3 loop is CSARGTSDHNEQFF.

J is TRBJ2-7 and V is TRBV7-2. This CDR3 has 15 amino acids. Germline V CDR1 and CDR2: SGHTA, FQGNSA. The CDR3 sequence is CASSLGVGFIPEQYF.

J is TRBJ2-7 and V is TRBV5-6; TCRdb proposes TRBD2, but this gene call is untestable without DNA. The germline V gene encodes CDR1 SGHDT and CDR2 YYEEEE. CDR3 length equals 15 residues. The CDR3 region is CASSLGRDPSYEQYF.

The V and J genes are TRBV7-7 and TRBJ2-1; there is no DNA to check the TCRdb D call of TRBD2. The CDR3 sequence is 16 residues long. The germline CDR1 and CDR2 sequences are SSHAT and FNYEAQ (reference sequence). CDR3: CASSPSGIESYNEQFF.

The chain recombines TRBV11-1 with TRBJ2-1; as DNA is missing, the TRBD2 call by TCRdb cannot be tested. CDR1 SGHAT and CDR2 FQDESV come from the germline V gene (reference sequence). This CDR3 contains 16 residues. The CDR3 sequence: CTSSLFGGGAYNEQFF.

The chain combines TRBV29-1 with TRBJ2-7; TCRdb selects TRBD1, and the lack of DNA leaves this call unchecked. This CDR3 has 16 amino acids. In germline, CDR1 is SQVTM, CDR2 ANQGSEA. CDR3 sequence reads: CSVEDPDSRFSYEQYF.

This chain joins TRBV29-1 and TRBJ2-5; the D call from TCRdb, TRBD2, cannot be confirmed without DNA. CDR1 and CDR2 (germline): SQVTM, ANQGSEA. The CDR3 totals 14 residues. The CDR3 reads CSVLSGGLQETQYF.

This CDR3 is CASSPGPYNEQFF. The rearrangement links TRBV6-5 to TRBJ2-1; without DNA, the TCRdb call of TRBD1 cannot be checked. The CDR3 is 13 amino acids. Per germline, CDR1 MNHEY and CDR2 SVGAGI.

J is TRBJ1-1 and V is TRBV9; TCRdb's D gene call, TRBD1, goes unchecked for lack of DNA. This CDR3 is 14 amino acids long. The germline V gene has CDR1 SGDLS and CDR2 YYNGEE. The CDR3 protein is CASSEGQENTEAFF.

V usage is TRBV7-9 and J usage is TRBJ2-1; TCRdb's D call, TRBD1, is unchecked because there is no DNA. Germline CDR1 SEHNR, CDR2 FQNEAQ (reference sequence). The CDR3 has 16 amino acids. CDR3 sequence reads: CASSGDREGFYNEQFF.

J is TRBJ1-1 and V is TRBV12-3 or TRBV12-4; TCRdb indicates TRBD1, and absent DNA this call remains unverified. This CDR3 contains 14 residues. CDR3 in amino acids: CASSLGTPNTEAFF.

This chain joins TRBV5-1 and TRBJ2-7. The V gene's germline CDR1 is SGHRS and CDR2 YFSETQ. This CDR3 has 17 amino acids. CDR3 amino acids: CAISFLPSSAEAYEQYF.

This sequence joins TRBV7-2 and TRBJ1-4; TCRdb gives TRBD1 as the D gene, but with no DNA this cannot be confirmed. This CDR3 comprises 15 residues. CDR1 SGHTA and CDR2 FQGNSA come from the germline V gene. The CDR3 is CASSTRGWDAEKLFF.

The chain's CDR3 is CSARAGTGDTGELFF. The chain carries TRBV20-1 and TRBJ2-2; checking the TCRdb D call of TRBD1 is not possible without DNA. Germline CDR1 reads DFQATT; CDR2 reads SNEGSKA (reference sequence). The CDR3 covers 15 residues.